This T cell receptor (beta chain) was profiled in a study of OX40 agonist ivuxolimab in advanced cancers. This clone was observed a single time. The CDR3 has 16 amino acids. Trimming left V 0 bases short and J 4 bases short, with 12 bases between. Germline CDR1 is KGHSH and CDR2 is LQKENI. The repertoire was sequenced with immunoSEQ multiplex PCR; TCRdb's copy has only in-frame clones and lacks some. The repertoire includes around 140,000 clones, approximately 90% of them detected once, and 1.1% sits in the top ten. Sequencing was performed on CD4+ or CD8+ T cells sorted from blood, taken in a trial of the OX40 agonist ivuxolimab. V gene TRBV18 combines with J gene TRBJ1-4; D gene unclear. This receptor was identified in an adult with an advanced solid tumor such as melanoma, head and neck, liver or kidney cancer. The CDR3 nucleotides are TGTGCCAGCTCACCACCGACACAGTCTATTAATGAAAAACTGTTTTTT. Translating gives CASSPPTQSINEKLFF.